This record concerns one T cell receptor beta chain sequence. Its antigen is still unknown. Here immunoSEQ multiplex PCR was the method, and the copy in TCRdb shows in-frame clones only, minus some. Among roughly 700,000 clones listed, about 89% were seen once. Germline V CDR1 and CDR2: MGHRA, YSYEKL. V lost 0 bases and J 1 base, leaving 4 bases between the germline ends. The CDR3 is 14 residues long. Treatment of the sample: roughly 20 received Ad26.COV2.S at low or high dose, single or two shots; a few received placebo; per-sample allocation not given. Sampling was done on day 63 after the first vaccine or placebo injection. This person who donated was an adult of 18-55 years in Boston. This sample was taken from a study of Ad26.COV2.S vaccination and SARS-CoV-2 variants. Turning to the study itself: The vaccine Ad26.COV2.S was put into the muscle once, or twice with 56 days between.

Study-wide points: Vaccine recipients and placebo recipients showed similar non-spike TCR breadth.

This chain connects TRBV4-1 to TRBJ1-5; D uncertain. The source was peripheral blood, collected in a trial of Ad26.COV2.S vaccine versus placebo. The source is a person between 18 and 60 years old who received the Ad26.COV2.S COVID-19 vaccine or a placebo. For the CDR3, the DNA is TGCGCCAGCAGCCAAGACCCGAGCAATCAGCCCCAGCATTTT. Protein: CASSQDPSNQPQHF.